This record covers a single T cell receptor beta chain. Generated by immunoSEQ multiplex PCR, the TCRdb table keeps only in-frame clones and is missing some. The sample gives 40,000 or so clones, 81% of which show up once; over 30% is in the top ten. V was pared by 0 bases and J by 2 bases, with 8 bases between. The CDR3 has 14 residues. The germline V gene encodes CDR1 SGDLS and CDR2 YYNGEE. This sample was taken from a study of blood T cell repertoires in COVID-19. The sequenced material came from peripheral blood. This chain joins TRBV9 and TRBJ2-5; D not resolved. The TCR originated in a middle-aged man with active or convalescent COVID-19. The CDR3 DNA reads as TGTGCCAGCAGCGTAGACCAGTTTCAAGAGACCCAGTACTTC. Amino acid sequence: CASSVDQFQETQYF.